This T cell receptor beta chain was obtained from a study of T cell clonality in common variable immunodeficiency. The table lists this clone with many counts. The read gets to within 3 residues of the CDR3 end, and the germline J gene fills in the rest. CDR1 is SGHRS, CDR2 YFSETQ, per germline. This CDR3 spans 14 amino acids. V dropped 2 bases and J dropped 1 base, with 10 bases sitting between them. Sequenced by immunoSEQ multiplex PCR; TCRdb stores in-frame clones only, minus some. The sample presents roughly 58,000 clones, none singletons. The chain couples TRBV5-1 to TRBJ2-7; either TRBD1 or TRBD2 may fit D (5 bases each). Sequencing was carried out using peripheral blood mononuclear cells. The clonotype was recovered from a person aged 18 to 70 in good health. CDR3 DNA, as far as it was read: TGCGCCAGCAGCTTCCCTGAGGGGTCCTACGAG. This sequence encodes CASSFPEGSYE. The CDR3 reads in full as CASSFPEGSYEQYF.